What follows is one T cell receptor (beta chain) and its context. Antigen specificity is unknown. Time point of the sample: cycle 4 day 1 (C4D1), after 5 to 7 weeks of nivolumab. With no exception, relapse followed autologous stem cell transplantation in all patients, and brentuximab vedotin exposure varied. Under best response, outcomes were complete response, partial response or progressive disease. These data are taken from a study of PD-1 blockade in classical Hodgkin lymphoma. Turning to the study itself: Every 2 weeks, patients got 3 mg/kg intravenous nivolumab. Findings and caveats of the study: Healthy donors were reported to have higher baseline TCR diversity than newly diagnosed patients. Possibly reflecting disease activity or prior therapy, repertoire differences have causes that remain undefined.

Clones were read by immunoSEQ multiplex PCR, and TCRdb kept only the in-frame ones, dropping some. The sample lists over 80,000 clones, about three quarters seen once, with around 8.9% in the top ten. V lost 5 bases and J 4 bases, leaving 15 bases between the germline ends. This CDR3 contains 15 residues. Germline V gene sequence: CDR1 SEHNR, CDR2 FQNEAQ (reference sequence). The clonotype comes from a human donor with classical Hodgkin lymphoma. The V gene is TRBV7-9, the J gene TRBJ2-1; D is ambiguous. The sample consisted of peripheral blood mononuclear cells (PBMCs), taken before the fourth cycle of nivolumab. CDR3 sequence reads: CASSLDDLQYNEQFF. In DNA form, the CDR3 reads TGTGCCAGCAGCCTCGATGACTTACAGTACAATGAGCAGTTCTTC.